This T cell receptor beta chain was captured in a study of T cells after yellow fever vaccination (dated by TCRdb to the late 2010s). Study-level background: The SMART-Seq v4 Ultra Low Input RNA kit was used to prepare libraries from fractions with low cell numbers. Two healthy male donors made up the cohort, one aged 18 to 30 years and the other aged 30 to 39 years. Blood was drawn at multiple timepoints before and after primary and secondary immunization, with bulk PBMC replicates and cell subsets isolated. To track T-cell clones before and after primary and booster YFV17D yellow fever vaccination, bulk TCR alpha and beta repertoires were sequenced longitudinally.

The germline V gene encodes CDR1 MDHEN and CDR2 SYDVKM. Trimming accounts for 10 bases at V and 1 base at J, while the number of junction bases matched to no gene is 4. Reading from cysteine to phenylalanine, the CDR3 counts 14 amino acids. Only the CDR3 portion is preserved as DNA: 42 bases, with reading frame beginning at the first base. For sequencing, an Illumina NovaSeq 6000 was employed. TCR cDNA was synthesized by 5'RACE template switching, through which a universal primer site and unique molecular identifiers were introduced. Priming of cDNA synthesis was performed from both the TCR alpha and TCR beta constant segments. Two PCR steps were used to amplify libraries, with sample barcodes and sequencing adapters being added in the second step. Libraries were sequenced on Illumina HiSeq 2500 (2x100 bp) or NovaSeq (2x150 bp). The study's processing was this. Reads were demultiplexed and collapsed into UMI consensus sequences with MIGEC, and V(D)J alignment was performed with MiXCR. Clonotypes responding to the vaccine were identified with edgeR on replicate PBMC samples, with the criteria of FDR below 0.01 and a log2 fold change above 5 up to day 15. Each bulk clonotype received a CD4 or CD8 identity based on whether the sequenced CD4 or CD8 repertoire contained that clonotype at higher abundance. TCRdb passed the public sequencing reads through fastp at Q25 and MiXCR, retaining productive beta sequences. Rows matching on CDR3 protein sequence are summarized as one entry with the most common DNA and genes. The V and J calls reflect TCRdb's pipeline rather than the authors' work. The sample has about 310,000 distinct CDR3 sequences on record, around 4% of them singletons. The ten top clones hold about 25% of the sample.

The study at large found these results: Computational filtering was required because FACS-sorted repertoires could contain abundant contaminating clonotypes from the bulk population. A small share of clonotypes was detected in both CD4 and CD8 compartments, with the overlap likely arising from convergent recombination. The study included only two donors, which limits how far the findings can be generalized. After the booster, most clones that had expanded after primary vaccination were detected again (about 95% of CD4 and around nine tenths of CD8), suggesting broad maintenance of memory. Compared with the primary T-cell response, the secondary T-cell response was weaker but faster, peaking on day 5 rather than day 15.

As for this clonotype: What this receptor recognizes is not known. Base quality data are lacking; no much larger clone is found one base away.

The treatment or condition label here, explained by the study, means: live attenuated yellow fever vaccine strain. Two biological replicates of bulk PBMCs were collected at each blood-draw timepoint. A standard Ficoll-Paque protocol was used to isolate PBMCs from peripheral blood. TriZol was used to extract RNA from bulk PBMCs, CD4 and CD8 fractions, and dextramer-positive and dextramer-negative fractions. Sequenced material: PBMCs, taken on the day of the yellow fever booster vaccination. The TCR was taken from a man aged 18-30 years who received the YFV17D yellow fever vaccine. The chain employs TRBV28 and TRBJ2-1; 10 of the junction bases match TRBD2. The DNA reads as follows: TGTGCCATCTTAGCGGGGGGTTCCTACAATGAGCAGTTCTTC. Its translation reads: CAILAGGSYNEQFF.